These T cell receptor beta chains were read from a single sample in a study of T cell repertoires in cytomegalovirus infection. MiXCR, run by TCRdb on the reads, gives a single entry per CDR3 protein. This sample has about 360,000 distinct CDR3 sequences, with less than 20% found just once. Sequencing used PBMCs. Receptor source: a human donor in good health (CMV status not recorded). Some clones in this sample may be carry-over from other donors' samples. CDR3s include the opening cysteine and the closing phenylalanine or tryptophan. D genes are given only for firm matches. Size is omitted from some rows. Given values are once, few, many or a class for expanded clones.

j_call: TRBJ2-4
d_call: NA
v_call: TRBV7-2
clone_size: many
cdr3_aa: CASSPGPYGVAKNIQYF
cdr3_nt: TGTGCCAGCAGTCCCGGGCCGTATGGAGTAGCCAAAAACATTCAGTACTTC

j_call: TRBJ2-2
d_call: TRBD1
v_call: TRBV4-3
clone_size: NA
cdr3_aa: CASSTRTGAGELFF
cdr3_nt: TGCGCCAGCAGCACCAGGACAGGGGCCGGGGAGCTGTTTTTT

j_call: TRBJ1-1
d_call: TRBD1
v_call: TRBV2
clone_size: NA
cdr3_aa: CASPGGLGAFF
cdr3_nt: TGTGCCAGTCCAGGGGGTTTGGGAGCTTTCTTT

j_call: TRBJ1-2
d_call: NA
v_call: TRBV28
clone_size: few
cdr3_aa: CASSTGSPRGYTF
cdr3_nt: TGTGCCAGCAGTACCGGGAGTCCCAGAGGCTACACCTTC

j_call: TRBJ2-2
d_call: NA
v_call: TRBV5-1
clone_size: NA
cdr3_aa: CASSPEAGEFGELFF
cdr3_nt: TGCGCCAGCTCCCCCGAGGCCGGGGAGTTCGGGGAGCTGTTTTTT

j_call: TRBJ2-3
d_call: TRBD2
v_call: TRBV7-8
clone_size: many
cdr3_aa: CASSTGLDTDTQYF
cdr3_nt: TGTGCCAGCAGCACAGGACTAGACACAGATACGCAGTATTTT

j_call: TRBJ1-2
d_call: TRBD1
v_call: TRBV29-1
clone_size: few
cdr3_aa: CSVTGQGGTYGYTF
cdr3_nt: TGCAGCGTTACGGGACAGGGAGGTACCTATGGCTACACCTTC

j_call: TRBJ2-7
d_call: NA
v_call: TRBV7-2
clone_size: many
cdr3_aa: CASSFGALTYEQYF
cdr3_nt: TGTGCCAGCAGCTTTGGTGCATTGACCTACGAGCAGTACTTC

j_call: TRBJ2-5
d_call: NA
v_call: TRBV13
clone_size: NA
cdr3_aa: CASSRWGLQETQYF
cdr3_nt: TGTGCCAGCAGCCGATGGGGATTACAAGAGACCCAGTACTTC

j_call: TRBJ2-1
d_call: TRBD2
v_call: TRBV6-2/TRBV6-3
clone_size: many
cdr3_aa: CASEKREGPNEQFF
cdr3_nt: TGTGCCAGCGAGAAGCGGGAGGGGCCCAATGAGCAGTTCTTC

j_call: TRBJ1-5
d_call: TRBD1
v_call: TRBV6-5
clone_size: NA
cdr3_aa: CASRRTGGQPQHF
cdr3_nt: TGTGCCAGCAGGCGTACAGGGGGGCAGCCCCAGCATTTT

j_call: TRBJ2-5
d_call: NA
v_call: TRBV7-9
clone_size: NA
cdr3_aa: CASSYRVTGETQYF
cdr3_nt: TGTGCCAGCAGCTACAGGGTAACGGGAGAGACCCAGTACTTC

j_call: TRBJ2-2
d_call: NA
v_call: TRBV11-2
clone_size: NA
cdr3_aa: CASSFLSGELFF
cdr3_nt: TGTGCCAGCAGCTTTTTGTCCGGGGAGCTGTTTTTT

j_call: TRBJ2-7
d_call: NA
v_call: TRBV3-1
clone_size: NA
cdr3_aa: CASSQSGPSQYF
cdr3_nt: TGTGCCAGCAGCCAATCCGGGCCTTCGCAGTACTTC

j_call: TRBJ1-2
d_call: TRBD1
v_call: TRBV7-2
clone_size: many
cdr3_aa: CASSLSGTGDRGYTF
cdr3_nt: TGTGCCAGCAGCTTATCTGGGACAGGGGATCGTGGCTACACCTTC

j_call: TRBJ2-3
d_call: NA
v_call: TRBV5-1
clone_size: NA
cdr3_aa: CASRMDTQYF
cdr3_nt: TGCGCCAGCAGAATGGATACGCAGTATTTT

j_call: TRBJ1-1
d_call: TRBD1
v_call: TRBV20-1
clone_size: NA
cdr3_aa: CSARDPRGAVNIEAFF
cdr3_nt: TGCAGTGCTAGAGATCCCAGGGGGGCTGTGAACATTGAAGCTTTCTTT

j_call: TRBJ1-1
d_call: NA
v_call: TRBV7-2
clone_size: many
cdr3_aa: CASSLVGRGDTEAFF
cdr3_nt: TGTGCCAGCAGCCTAGTGGGGCGTGGGGACACTGAAGCTTTCTTT

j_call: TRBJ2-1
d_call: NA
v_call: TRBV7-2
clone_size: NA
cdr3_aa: CASSLGSPSYNEQFF
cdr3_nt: TGTGCCAGCAGCTTAGGGTCCCCCTCCTACAATGAGCAGTTCTTC

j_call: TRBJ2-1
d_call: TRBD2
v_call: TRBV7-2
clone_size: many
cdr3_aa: CASSLWGTRVKGEQFF
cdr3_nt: TGTGCCAGCAGCTTATGGGGGACTAGAGTGAAGGGTGAGCAGTTCTTC

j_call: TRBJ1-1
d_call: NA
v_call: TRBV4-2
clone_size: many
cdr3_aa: CASSQPGYGFDDTEAFF
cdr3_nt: TGTGCCAGCAGCCAACCAGGGTATGGATTCGATGACACTGAAGCTTTCTTT

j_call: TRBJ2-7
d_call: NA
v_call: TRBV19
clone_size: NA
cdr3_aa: CASKARGEHYEQYF
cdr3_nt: TGTGCCAGTAAAGCCAGGGGGGAGCACTACGAGCAGTACTTC

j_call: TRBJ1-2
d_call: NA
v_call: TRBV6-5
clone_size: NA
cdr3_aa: CASSSGDGDYGYTF
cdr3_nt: TGTGCCAGCAGTTCCGGGGACGGTGACTATGGCTACACCTTC

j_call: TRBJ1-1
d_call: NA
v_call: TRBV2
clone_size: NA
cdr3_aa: CASSYELGTEAFF
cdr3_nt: TGTGCCAGCAGTTACGAGCTGGGAACTGAAGCTTTCTTT

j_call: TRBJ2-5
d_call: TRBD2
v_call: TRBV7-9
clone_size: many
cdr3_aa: CASSSGLAGGPQTQYF
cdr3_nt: TGTGCCAGCAGTTCAGGACTAGCGGGAGGGCCCCAGACCCAGTACTTC

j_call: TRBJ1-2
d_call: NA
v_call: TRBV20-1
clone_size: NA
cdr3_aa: CSAIGSLDGYTF
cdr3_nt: TGCAGTGCTATCGGGTCACTCGATGGCTACACCTTC

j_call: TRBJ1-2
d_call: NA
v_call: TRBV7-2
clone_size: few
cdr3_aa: CASSLDAPGYF
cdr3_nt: TGTGCCAGCAGCTTGGACGCACCGGGGTATTTC

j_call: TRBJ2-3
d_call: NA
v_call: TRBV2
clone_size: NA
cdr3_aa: CASSHATGEADTQYF
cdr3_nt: TGTGCCAGCAGCCACGCTACAGGGGAGGCAGATACGCAGTATTTT

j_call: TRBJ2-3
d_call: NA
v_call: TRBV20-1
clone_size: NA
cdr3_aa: CSAREEGGAVDTQYF
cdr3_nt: TGCAGTGCTAGAGAGGAGGGGGGCGCGGTTGATACGCAGTATTTT

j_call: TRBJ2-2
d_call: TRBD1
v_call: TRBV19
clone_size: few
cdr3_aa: CASGDRGLVGELFF
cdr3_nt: TGTGCCAGTGGCGACAGGGGGCTGGTAGGGGAGCTGTTTTTT

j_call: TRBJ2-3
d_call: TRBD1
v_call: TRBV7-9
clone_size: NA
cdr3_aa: CASSLTVGQSTQYF
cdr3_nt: TGTGCCAGCAGCCTAACCGTGGGACAGAGTACGCAGTATTTT

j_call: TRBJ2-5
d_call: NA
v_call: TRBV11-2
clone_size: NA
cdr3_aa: CASSPSYQETQYF
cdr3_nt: TGTGCCAGCAGCCCAAGCTATCAAGAGACCCAGTACTTC

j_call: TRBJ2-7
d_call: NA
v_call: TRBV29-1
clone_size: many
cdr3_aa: CSVLKLGGRTYEQYF
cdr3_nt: TGCAGCGTCCTAAAGCTAGGCGGGCGAACCTACGAGCAGTACTTC

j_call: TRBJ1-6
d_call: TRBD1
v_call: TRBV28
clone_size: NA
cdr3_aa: CASSLFGQGASSYNSPLHF
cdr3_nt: TGTGCCAGCAGTCTTTTCGGACAGGGGGCGAGCTCCTATAATTCACCCCTCCACTTT

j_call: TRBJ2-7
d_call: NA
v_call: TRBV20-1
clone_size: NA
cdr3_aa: CSARGAGGSYEQYF
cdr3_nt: TGCAGTGCTAGAGGGGCAGGGGGGTCCTACGAGCAGTACTTC

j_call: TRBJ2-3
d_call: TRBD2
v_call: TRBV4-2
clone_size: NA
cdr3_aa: CASSQVLRGGLYGTDTQYF
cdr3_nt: TGTGCCAGCAGCCAAGTCCTACGGGGGGGCTTATACGGCACAGATACGCAGTATTTT

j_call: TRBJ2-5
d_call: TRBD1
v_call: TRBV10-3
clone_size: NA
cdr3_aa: CAIRGQGKTRETQYF
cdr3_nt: TGTGCCATCAGGGGACAGGGGAAAACCCGGGAGACCCAGTACTTC

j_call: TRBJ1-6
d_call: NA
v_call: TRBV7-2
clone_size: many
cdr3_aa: CASSNTDRSHSPLHF
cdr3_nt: TGTGCCAGCAGCAACACAGACAGGTCGCATTCACCCCTCCACTTT

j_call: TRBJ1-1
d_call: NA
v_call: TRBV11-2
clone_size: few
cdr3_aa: CASRLRGTRTEAFF
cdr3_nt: TGTGCCAGCAGACTTAGGGGGACACGCACTGAAGCTTTCTTT

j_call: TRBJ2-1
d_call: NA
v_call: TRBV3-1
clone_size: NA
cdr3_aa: CASSQVGRKGEQFF
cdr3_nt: TGTGCCAGCAGCCAAGTCGGGAGAAAGGGTGAGCAGTTCTTC

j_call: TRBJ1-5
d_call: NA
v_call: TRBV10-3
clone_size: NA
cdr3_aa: CAISRALDSNQPQHF
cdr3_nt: TGTGCCATCAGTCGGGCCCTAGATAGCAATCAGCCCCAGCATTTT

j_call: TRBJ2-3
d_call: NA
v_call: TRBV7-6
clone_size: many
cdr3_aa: CASSLKGFTDTQYF
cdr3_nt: TGTGCCAGCAGCTTAAAAGGGTTCACAGATACGCAGTATTTT

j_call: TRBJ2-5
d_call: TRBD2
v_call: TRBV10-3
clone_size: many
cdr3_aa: CAISEGLAGGYQETQYF
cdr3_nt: TGTGCCATCAGTGAGGGACTAGCGGGGGGCTACCAAGAGACCCAGTACTTC

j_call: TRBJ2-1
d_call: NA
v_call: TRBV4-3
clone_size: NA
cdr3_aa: CASSLERADYNEQFF
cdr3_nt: TGCGCCAGCAGCCTGGAAAGGGCTGACTACAATGAGCAGTTCTTC

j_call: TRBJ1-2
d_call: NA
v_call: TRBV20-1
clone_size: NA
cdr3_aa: CSARWGWGYTF
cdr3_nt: TGCAGTGCTAGATGGGGCTGGGGCTACACCTTC

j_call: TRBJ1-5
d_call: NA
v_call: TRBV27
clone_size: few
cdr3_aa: CASSFLSPGQPQHF
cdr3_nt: TGTGCCAGCAGTTTCTTATCGCCGGGACAGCCCCAGCATTTT

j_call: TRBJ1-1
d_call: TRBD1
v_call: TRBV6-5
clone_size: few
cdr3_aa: CASRKPTGGTEAFF
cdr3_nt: TGTGCCAGCAGAAAACCTACAGGGGGCACTGAAGCTTTCTTT

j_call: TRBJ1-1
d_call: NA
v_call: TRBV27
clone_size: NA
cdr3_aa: CASSRGYWDTEAFF
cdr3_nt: TGTGCCAGCAGCCGTGGATATTGGGACACTGAAGCTTTCTTT

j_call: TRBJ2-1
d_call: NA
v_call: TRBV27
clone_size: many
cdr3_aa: CASSSKGYNEQFF
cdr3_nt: TGTGCCAGCAGTTCGAAGGGTTACAATGAGCAGTTCTTC

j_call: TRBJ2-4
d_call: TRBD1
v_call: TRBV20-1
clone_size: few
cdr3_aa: CSARVDRGEPGTKNIQYF
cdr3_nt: TGCAGTGCTAGAGTTGACAGGGGGGAGCCTGGAACCAAAAACATTCAGTACTTC

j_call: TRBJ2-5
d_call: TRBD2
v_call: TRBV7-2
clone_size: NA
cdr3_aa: CASSPRGLAGGRETQYF
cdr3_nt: TGTGCCAGCAGCCCTAGAGGGCTAGCGGGGGGGCGGGAGACCCAGTACTTC